The 8 T cell receptor beta chains in this list originate from one sample, sequenced in a study of T cells in localized non-small cell lung cancer. Assay: immunoSEQ multiplex PCR; the TCRdb copy retains only in-frame clones and omits some. The sample gives 4,000 to 6,000 clones, 50% to 60% of which show up once; approximately 3.9% is in the top ten. The sample here was lymph node tissue, taken before any cancer treatment. The receptor source for this set is a male donor aged 60 or over with stage I squamous cell lung carcinoma.

V is TRBV25-1 and J is TRBJ2-1; D is uncertain. Trimming took off 4 bases at V and 12 bases at J, with 16 bases between the two ends. This CDR3 has 13 residues. CDR1 and CDR2 from the germline V gene are MGHDK and SYGVNS. Here the CDR3 reads CASSVEISARQFF. The DNA of the CDR3 is TGTGCCAGCAGTGTAGAGATAAGCGCGAGGCAGTTCTTC.

This chain connects TRBV2 to TRBJ2-1; perhaps TRBD2 as D (5 bases). Trimming removed 11 bases at V and 1 base at J, with 18 bases between. The V gene's germline CDR1 is SNHLY and CDR2 FYNNEI. CDR3 length: 15 amino acids. Here the CDR3 reads CASTERSGSYNEQFF. The CDR3 bases are TGTGCCTCAACCGAGAGGAGCGGTTCCTACAATGAGCAGTTCTTC.

This chain uses TRBV6-7 with TRBJ2-1; 10 nucleotides align to TRBD2. TRBV6-7 is assigned to the ORF class and has an uncertain function. After removal of 5 bases from V and 5 bases from J, the junction contained 6 bases not matched to a gene. The CDR3 contains 15 residues. The CDR3 reads CASSEWTSGDNEQFF. CDR3 in DNA: TGTGCCAGCAGTGAATGGACTAGCGGAGACAATGAGCAGTTCTTC.

Only one count was recorded for this clone. The CDR3 spells CSVGGYLTTGELFF. The CDR3 bases are TGCAGCGTTGGTGGCTACCTAACTACCGGGGAGCTGTTTTTT. The V and J genes are TRBV29-1 and TRBJ2-2; D gene uncertain. V dropped 4 bases and J dropped 5 bases, with 14 bases sitting between them. Germline CDR1 reads SQVTM; CDR2 reads ANQGSEA. The CDR3 runs 14 residues.

The chain carries TRBV6-8 and TRBJ2-7, with 7 bases matching TRBD2. The V and J ends lost 6 bases and 4 bases, in that order; junction bases with no gene match: 9. The germline CDR1 and CDR2 sequences are MNHGY and SAAAGT. The CDR3 totals 14 residues. The CDR3 here is CASSPGLNGYEQYF. The DNA of the CDR3 is TGTGCCAGCAGCCCGGGACTAAATGGGTACGAGCAGTACTTC.

The chain carries TRBV5-1 and TRBJ2-1; TRBD2 agrees at 10 bases. The CDR3 runs 16 residues. Germline-derived CDR1 and CDR2 are SGHRS and YFSETQ. The ends lost 3 bases at V and 5 bases at J; junction bases unmatched: 8. CDR3 residues: CASSYPLAGADNEQFF. In DNA form, the CDR3 reads TGCGCCAGCAGCTACCCGCTAGCGGGGGCGGACAATGAGCAGTTCTTC.

The chain joins TRBV28 to TRBJ1-4, with a weak D call TRBD1 (5 bases). With 5 bases removed from V and 8 bases from J, the gap between germline ends came to 21 bases. CDR1 and CDR2 from the germline V gene are MDHEN and SYDVKM. The CDR3 has 16 amino acids. CDR3 region: CASSTPQTARGEKLFF. In nucleotides, the CDR3 is TGTGCCAGCAGTACCCCCCAGACAGCCCGGGGGGAAAAACTGTTTTTT.

This clone was seen once. The gene calls are TRBV5-1 and TRBJ2-7; D might be TRBD2 (5 bases). The V end was cut by 4 bases, the J end by 1 base, with 18 bases between. Germline V CDR1 and CDR2: SGHRS, YFSETQ. CDR3 length: 16 residues. In nucleotides, the CDR3 is TGCGCCAGCAGCCCGACTACCGATTACCTTTCCTACGAGCAGTACTTC. Encoded protein: CASSPTTDYLSYEQYF.